This is a list of T cell receptor beta chains from one sample in a study of blood T cell repertoires in COVID-19. Clones were sequenced by immunoSEQ multiplex PCR, and TCRdb holds only the in-frame ones, with some missing. In the table there are 330,000 or so clones, over 80% of which are singletons. The source material was peripheral blood. The origin of the receptors is a young man with COVID-19, enrolled during active disease. Both conserved end residues are part of each CDR3. The order of the fields is J gene, V gene, CDR3 length, D gene, clone size, CDR3 protein, CDR3 DNA. D genes are given only for firm matches. Size values are once, few and many counts, or a class for expanded clones, and some rows have none.

j_call: TRBJ2-4; v_call: TRBV5-1; cdr3_length: 17; d_call: .; clone_size: .; cdr3_aa: CASSQGRDILAKNIQYF; cdr3_nt: TGCGCCAGCAGTCAGGGCAGGGACATCCTAGCCAAAAACATTCAGTACTTC
j_call: TRBJ1-4; v_call: TRBV28; cdr3_length: 15; d_call: TRBD1; clone_size: .; cdr3_aa: CASSTPQGGFEKLFF; cdr3_nt: TGTGCCAGCAGTACCCCACAGGGGGGTTTTGAAAAACTGTTTTTT
j_call: TRBJ2-1; v_call: TRBV6-6; cdr3_length: 17; d_call: TRBD2; clone_size: .; cdr3_aa: CASSPTSGSIIRNEQFF; cdr3_nt: TGTGCCAGCAGTCCCACTAGCGGGAGTATAATTCGCAATGAGCAGTTCTTC
j_call: TRBJ1-4; v_call: TRBV7-2; cdr3_length: 15; d_call: .; clone_size: once; cdr3_aa: CASSLVGRSLEKLFF; cdr3_nt: TGTGCCAGCAGCTTAGTCGGCAGGTCGCTGGAAAAACTGTTTTTT
j_call: TRBJ2-7; v_call: TRBV27; cdr3_length: 14; d_call: .; clone_size: .; cdr3_aa: CASSLWGLKYEQYF; cdr3_nt: TGTGCCAGCAGTTTATGGGGGCTTAAGTACGAGCAGTACTTC
j_call: TRBJ2-2; v_call: TRBV29-1; cdr3_length: 15; d_call: .; clone_size: .; cdr3_aa: CSGLTGGLRTGELFF; cdr3_nt: TGCAGCGGGCTGACAGGTGGGTTGAGAACCGGGGAGCTGTTTTTT
j_call: TRBJ1-1; v_call: TRBV9; cdr3_length: 19; d_call: TRBD1; clone_size: once; cdr3_aa: CASSVAPRTGGLRWAEAFF; cdr3_nt: TGTGCCAGCAGCGTAGCCCCCAGGACAGGGGGCCTACGCTGGGCTGAAGCTTTCTTT
j_call: TRBJ2-6; v_call: TRBV3-1/TRBV3-2; cdr3_length: 16; d_call: TRBD1; clone_size: .; cdr3_aa: CASSQDRGLGANVLTF; cdr3_nt: TGTGCCAGCAGCCAGGACAGGGGGCTGGGGGCCAACGTCCTGACTTTC
j_call: TRBJ2-2; v_call: TRBV6-5; cdr3_length: 15; d_call: .; clone_size: few; cdr3_aa: CASRPGVPNTGELFF; cdr3_nt: TGTGCCAGCAGACCAGGGGTACCGAACACCGGGGAGCTGTTTTTT
j_call: TRBJ2-1; v_call: TRBV11-3; cdr3_length: 14; d_call: .; clone_size: .; cdr3_aa: CASSEVGSRNEQFF; cdr3_nt: TGTGCCAGCAGTGAGGTGGGTTCGAGGAATGAGCAGTTCTTC
j_call: TRBJ2-3; v_call: TRBV19; cdr3_length: 14; d_call: TRBD1; clone_size: .; cdr3_aa: CAMIRDRGADTQYF; cdr3_nt: TGTGCCATGATCCGGGACAGGGGAGCAGATACGCAGTATTTT